This TCR beta chain was recovered during a study of vaccination and CD4 T cells after COVID-19. The wider study: The peptides that stimulated the cells were overlapping spike peptides from SARS-CoV-2, HCoV-NL63, HCoV-OC43 and HCoV-229E.

The germline V gene has CDR1 LNHDA and CDR2 SQIVND (reference sequence). Trimming shortened V by 4 bases and J by 9 bases, and 16 bases separated the two germline ends. The CDR3 spans 14 residues. Remarks on this clonotype: What it recognizes is unknown.

Treatment described: approximately nine-day PBMC culture with coronavirus spike peptide pools or control peptides (ViraFEST assay). The Oncomine TCR Beta short-read assay generated sequence data from the DNA of cultured CD4+ T cells. MiXCR, run by TCRdb on the PCR reads, gives a single entry per CDR3 protein. The repertoire holds roughly 15,000 distinct CDR3 sequences, with about 30% as singletons. The V call is TRBV19, the J call TRBJ2-1, with a weak D call TRBD1 (6 bases). The clonotype was recovered from a human donor who had recovered from COVID-19. The sample comprised CD4+ T cells from blood, cultured in vitro. The CDR3 nucleotides read TGTGCCAGTAGTAGGTGGGGGCCGCATGTTGAGCAGTTCTTC. Protein sequence: CASSRWGPHVEQFF.